The 22 T cell receptor beta chains below were found in one sample sequenced in a study of CD8+ T cells in alopecia areata. As for treatment: oral pan-JAK inhibitor, 5-10 mg twice daily. Sequencing relied on a cDNA template that was reverse transcribed from extracted RNA. Produced via immunoSEQ multiplex PCR; TCRdb's table is partial and in-frame only. The sample carries around 200,000 clones, less than 70% recorded once. The sample was CD8+ T cells sorted from blood, taken at week 24, from a patient treated with tofacitinib. The receptors come from a human donor with alopecia areata.

The chain recombines TRBV11-2 with TRBJ2-7; D unclear. Germline values: CDR1 SGHAT, CDR2 FQNNGV. The CDR3 has 14 residues. V lost 3 bases, J lost 0 bases, and 9 bases lay in between. The chain's CDR3 is CASSFGSGSYEQYF. The CDR3, as DNA: TGTGCCAGCAGCTTTGGATCGGGCTCCTACGAGCAGTACTTC.

About this clone itself: This CDR3 is also generated by other DNA sequences in the sample. This chain links TRBV30 with TRBJ2-3; D gene ambiguous. Trimming shortened V by 2 bases and J by 4 bases, and 4 bases separated the two germline ends. The germline V gene has CDR1 GTSNPN and CDR2 SVGIG (reference sequence). This CDR3 contains 11 residues. The CDR3 bases are TGTGCCTGGAGTAACTCAGATACGCAGTATTTT. Protein product: CAWSNSDTQYF.

In this sample, this clone turned up a few times. V and J are TRBV19 and TRBJ2-1; 8 positions agree with TRBD2. Germline trimming cut 5 bases from V and 6 bases from J; bases unmatched to any gene: 9. Looked up from germline, CDR1 is LNHDA and CDR2 is SQIVND (reference sequence). The CDR3 is 15 residues long. CDR3 bases: TGTGCCAGTAGTCCAGTGGGACTAGGGTCCAATGAGCAGTTCTTC. This translates into CASSPVGLGSNEQFF.

In its sample, this clone was seen a few times. The rearrangement joins TRBV29-1 to TRBJ1-1; D possibly corresponds to TRBD1 (5 bases). The CDR3 is made up of 14 amino acids. V was shortened by 7 bases and J by 1 base, with 16 bases between the two germline ends. From germline, CDR1 is SQVTM and CDR2 ANQGSEA. CDR3 protein: CSERREGTNTEAFF. The CDR3 nucleotides are TGCAGCGAGAGGCGGGAGGGGACGAACACTGAAGCTTTCTTT.

The rearrangement links TRBV6-5 to TRBJ1-2, with no clear D. Trimming left V 5 bases short and J 5 bases short, with 9 bases between. The CDR3 contains 12 residues. Looked up from germline, CDR1 is MNHEY and CDR2 is SVGAGI. CDR3 DNA sequence: TGTGCCAGCAGTGCCCCGGGGTATGGCTACACCTTC. Its translation: CASSAPGYGYTF.

This clone was counted only a few times. The V call is TRBV11-2, the J call TRBJ2-3; TRBD1 aligns across 8 bases. Losses at the gene ends were 3 bases for V and 5 bases for J; bases not matched to a gene: 7. Germline V lookup: CDR1 SGHAT, CDR2 FQNNGV. There are 15 residues in the CDR3. In nucleotides, the CDR3 is TGTGCCAGCAGCTTCTCAGGGGGCGCGAAAGATACGCAGTATTTT. Its protein is CASSFSGGAKDTQYF. The whole variable domain, remainder taken from reference TRBV11-2 and TRBJ2-3, is EAGVAQSPRYKIIEKRQSVAFWCNPISGHATLYWYQQILGQGPKLLIQFQNNGVVDDSQLPKDRFSAERLKGVDSTLKIQPAKLEDSAVYLCASSFSGGAKDTQYFGPGTRLTVL.

V usage is TRBV9 and J usage is TRBJ1-1; D is uncertain. CDR3 length equals 13 residues. Germline values: CDR1 SGDLS, CDR2 YYNGEE. Trimming shortened V by 4 bases and J by 8 bases, and 15 bases separated the two germline ends. The CDR3 DNA sequence: TGTGCCAGCAGCCAAAGTCGGGGAGAAGAAGCTTTCTTT. Residues: CASSQSRGEEAFF.

This rearrangement joins TRBV6-6 to TRBJ2-3, with D possibly matching TRBD1 (7 bases). The CDR3 has 16 amino acids. The germline CDR1 and CDR2 sequences are MNHNY and SVGAGI (reference sequence). V lost 4 bases, J lost 5 bases, and 19 bases lay in between. The CDR3 coding sequence is TGTGCCAGCAGTTCCCTGGGGGGAAGGACAGGAGATACGCAGTATTTT. Encoded protein: CASSSLGGRTGDTQYF.

This chain uses TRBV29-1 with TRBJ2-4; 8 bases are a match to TRBD1. The germline gives CDR1 SQVTM, CDR2 ANQGSEA. The CDR3 has 15 residues. V shed 5 bases and J 0 bases; nucleotides not matched to a gene: 6. The chain's CDR3 is CSVRGQGLAKNIQYF. The CDR3 DNA is TGCAGCGTTCGAGGACAGGGCCTAGCCAAAAACATTCAGTACTTC.

This clone was picked up a small number of times. The gene calls are TRBV29-1 and TRBJ2-1; 10 nucleotides line up with TRBD1. Germline V gene data show CDR1 as SQVTM and CDR2 as ANQGSEA. The CDR3 is made up of 14 amino acids. Germline trimming cut 4 bases from V and 8 bases from J; bases unmatched to any gene: 8. This chain's CDR3 is CSVAGQGTGDEQFF. The CDR3 bases are TGCAGCGTTGCGGGACAGGGGACTGGCGATGAGCAGTTCTTC.

This clone occurred a few times. The rearrangement links TRBV30 to TRBJ2-1; no firm D call. Germline V gene data show CDR1 as GTSNPN and CDR2 as SVGIG (reference sequence). CDR3 length: 13 residues. Trimming left V 0 bases short and J 10 bases short, with 13 bases between. CDR3 residues: CAWSVSLAVEQFF. The CDR3 bases are TGTGCCTGGAGTGTATCTCTGGCCGTAGAGCAGTTCTTC.

This clone showed up just a few times. The sample contains more than one DNA sequence encoding this CDR3. This chain links TRBV2 with TRBJ2-5; TRBD2 agrees at 8 bases. V was clipped by 5 bases and J by 5 bases; unmatched bases: 10. CDR3 length: 15 residues. Germline V gene sequence: CDR1 SNHLY, CDR2 FYNNEI. The CDR3 reads CASSPREGRLETQYF. In nucleotides, the CDR3 is TGTGCCAGCAGTCCTCGGGAGGGGAGGTTGGAGACCCAGTACTTC.

This clone appeared once. This CDR3 is CASSSGGGGPFNEQFF. The CDR3 DNA reads as TGCGCCAGCAGCTCTGGTGGCGGGGGGCCTTTCAATGAGCAGTTCTTC. The chain couples TRBV5-1 to TRBJ2-1; 8 bases align to TRBD2. The CDR3 is 16 amino acids. V dropped 3 bases and J dropped 6; count of bases not matched to a gene: 11. Looked up from germline, CDR1 is SGHRS and CDR2 is YFSETQ.

The genes are TRBV2 and TRBJ2-7; D not resolved. The CDR3 consists of 12 residues. V gave up 7 bases and J gave up 5 bases, with 12 bases separating them. Germline V gene lookup returns CDR1 SNHLY and CDR2 FYNNEI. This chain's CDR3 is CASTINVHEQYF. The DNA for the CDR3 is TGTGCCAGCACCATTAACGTCCACGAGCAGTACTTC.

V gene TRBV13 combines with J gene TRBJ2-3; tentatively, D is TRBD1 (6 bases). The CDR3 runs to 14 residues. The germline V gene has CDR1 PRHDT and CDR2 FYEKMQ (reference sequence). Trimming pared 4 bases from V and 4 bases from J, leaving 12 bases between. CDR3 nucleotides: TGTGCCAGCAGCTCAGGTGGACAGCCAGATACGCAGTATTTT. Residues: CASSSGGQPDTQYF.

This clone occurred a few times. The V and J genes are TRBV9 and TRBJ2-7; D uncertain. The CDR3 spans 11 residues. Germline CDR1 SGDLS, CDR2 YYNGEE. V shed 3 bases and J shed 4 bases, with 5 bases lying between them. In nucleotides, the CDR3 is TGTGCCAGCAGCGCCGGTTACGAGCAGTACTTC. Translation gives CASSAGYEQYF.

The chain uses TRBV5-1 and TRBJ1-2, with D unresolved. The V end was cut by 2 bases, the J end by 5 bases, with 10 bases between. CDR3 length: 13 amino acids. Germline lookup yields CDR1 SGHRS and CDR2 YFSETQ. The CDR3 loop is CASSLQPLYGYTF. DNA for the CDR3: TGCGCCAGCAGCTTACAGCCTCTGTATGGCTACACCTTC.

This clone occurred a few times. This rearrangement joins TRBV11-2 to TRBJ2-7, with D unclear. Trimming took off 7 bases at V and 4 bases at J, with 8 bases between the two ends. This CDR3 comprises 11 residues. Germline V gene lookup returns CDR1 SGHAT and CDR2 FQNNGV. CDR3 in amino acids: CASTSRYEQYF. The CDR3 DNA is TGTGCCAGCACATCTAGGTACGAGCAGTACTTC.

This clone showed up just once. The chain is built from TRBV9 and TRBJ1-1; TRBD1 matches 8 bases. This CDR3 is 15 amino acids long. With V trimmed by 4 bases and J by 4 bases, 9 bases remained unmatched. CDR1 is SGDLS, CDR2 YYNGEE, per germline. The CDR3 region is CASSNQGARGTEAFF. The CDR3 DNA is TGTGCCAGCAGCAACCAGGGGGCGCGGGGCACTGAAGCTTTCTTT. Filled out from reference TRBV9 and TRBJ1-1, the complete variable domain reads DSGVTQTPKHLITATGQRVTLRCSPRSGDLSVYWYQQSLDQGLQFLIQYYNGEERAKGNILERFSAQQFPDLHSELNLSSLELGDSALYFCASSNQGARGTEAFFGQGTRLTVV.

The chain couples TRBV4-3 to TRBJ2-3; the D is unclear. There are 15 residues in the CDR3. V was shortened by 1 base and J by 4 bases, with 12 bases between the two germline ends. Germline V gives CDR1 LGHNA, CDR2 YSLEER. The CDR3 DNA reads as TGCGCCAGCAGCCAAGTTTCGGCCCAAGCAGATACGCAGTATTTT. It yields the protein CASSQVSAQADTQYF.

The CDR3 DNA reads TGCAGCGTGAATGACAGGGAACTTAGCTACACCTTC. It encodes CSVNDRELSYTF. The genes are TRBV29-1 and TRBJ1-2; TRBD1 matches 7 bases. The germline V gene has CDR1 SQVTM and CDR2 ANQGSEA. This CDR3 is 12 amino acids long. Germline trimming cut 6 bases from V and 9 bases from J; bases unmatched to any gene: 10.

The chain employs TRBV30 and TRBJ2-7; 9 bases line up with TRBD1. There are 15 residues in the CDR3. CDR1 GTSNPN and CDR2 SVGIG come from the germline V gene (reference sequence). The V gene end was trimmed by 2 bases and the J gene end by 0 bases; junction bases not matched to a gene: 5. CDR3 in DNA: TGTGCCTGGAGTCCCGGACAGGGGAGCTCCTACGAGCAGTACTTC. It is translated as CAWSPGQGSSYEQYF.